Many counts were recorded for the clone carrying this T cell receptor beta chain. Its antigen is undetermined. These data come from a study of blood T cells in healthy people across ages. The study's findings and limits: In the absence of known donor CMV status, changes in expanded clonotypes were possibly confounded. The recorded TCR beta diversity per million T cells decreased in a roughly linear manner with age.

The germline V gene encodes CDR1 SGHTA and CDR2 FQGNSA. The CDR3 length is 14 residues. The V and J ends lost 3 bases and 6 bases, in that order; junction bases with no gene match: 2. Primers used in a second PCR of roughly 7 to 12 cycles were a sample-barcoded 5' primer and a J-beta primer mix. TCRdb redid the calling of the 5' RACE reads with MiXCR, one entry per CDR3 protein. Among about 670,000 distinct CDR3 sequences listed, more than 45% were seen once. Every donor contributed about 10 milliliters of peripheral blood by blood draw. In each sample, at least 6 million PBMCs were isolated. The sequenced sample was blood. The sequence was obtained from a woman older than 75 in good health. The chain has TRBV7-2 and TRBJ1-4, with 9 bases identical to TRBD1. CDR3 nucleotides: TGTGCCAGCAGCTTCCGGGACAGGGATGAAAAACTGTTTTTT. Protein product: CASSFRDRDEKLFF.